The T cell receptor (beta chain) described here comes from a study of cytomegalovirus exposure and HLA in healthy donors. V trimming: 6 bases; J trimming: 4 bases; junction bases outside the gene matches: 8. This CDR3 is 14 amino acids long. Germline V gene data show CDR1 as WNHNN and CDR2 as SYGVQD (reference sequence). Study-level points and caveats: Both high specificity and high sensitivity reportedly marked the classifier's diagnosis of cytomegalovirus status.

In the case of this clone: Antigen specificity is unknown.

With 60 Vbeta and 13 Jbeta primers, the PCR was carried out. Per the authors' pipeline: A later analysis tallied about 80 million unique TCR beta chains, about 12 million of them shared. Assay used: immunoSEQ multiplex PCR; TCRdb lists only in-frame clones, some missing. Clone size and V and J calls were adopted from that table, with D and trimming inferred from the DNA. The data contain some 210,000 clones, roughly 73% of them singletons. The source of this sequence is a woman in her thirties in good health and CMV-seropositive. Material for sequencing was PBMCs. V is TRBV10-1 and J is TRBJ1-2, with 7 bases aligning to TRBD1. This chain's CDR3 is CASREGGQLYGYTF. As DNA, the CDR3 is TGCGCCAGCAGGGAGGGGGGACAGCTCTATGGCTACACCTTC.